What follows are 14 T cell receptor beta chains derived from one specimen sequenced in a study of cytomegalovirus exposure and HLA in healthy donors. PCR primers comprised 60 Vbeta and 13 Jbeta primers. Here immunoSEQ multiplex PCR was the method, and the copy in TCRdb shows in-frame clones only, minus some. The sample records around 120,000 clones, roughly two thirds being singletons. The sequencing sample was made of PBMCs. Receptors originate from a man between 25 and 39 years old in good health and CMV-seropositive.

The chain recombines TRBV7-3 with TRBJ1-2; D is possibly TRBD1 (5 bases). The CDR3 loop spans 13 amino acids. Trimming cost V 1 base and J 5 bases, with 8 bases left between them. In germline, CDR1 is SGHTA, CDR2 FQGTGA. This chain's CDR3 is CASSLRGGYGYTF. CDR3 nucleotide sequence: TGTGCCAGCAGCTTAAGGGGGGGATATGGCTACACCTTC.

In nucleotides, the CDR3 is TGTGCCAGCAGCCCCGGACAGGGAAGTCTGGGAGGGACTGAAGCTTTCTTT. Translating gives CASSPGQGSLGGTEAFF. The rearrangement uses TRBV7-3 and TRBJ1-1; 8 bases agree with TRBD1. Germline V gene sequence: CDR1 SGHTA, CDR2 FQGTGA. This CDR3 has 17 amino acids. V shed 5 bases and J 5 bases; nucleotides not matched to a gene: 16.

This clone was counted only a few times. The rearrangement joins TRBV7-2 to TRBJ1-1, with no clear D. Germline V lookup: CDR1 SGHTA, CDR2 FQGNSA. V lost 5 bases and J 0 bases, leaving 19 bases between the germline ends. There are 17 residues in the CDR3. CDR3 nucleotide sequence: TGTGCCAGCAGCCCATCCCCCAGCCGACACTTGAACACTGAAGCTTTCTTT. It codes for CASSPSPSRHLNTEAFF.

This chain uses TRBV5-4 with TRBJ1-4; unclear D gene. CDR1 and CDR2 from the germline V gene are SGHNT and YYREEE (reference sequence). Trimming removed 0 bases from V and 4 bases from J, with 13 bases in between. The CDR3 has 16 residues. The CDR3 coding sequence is TGTGCCAGCAGCTTGGAGTCCGGGCGGGGTAATGAAAAACTGTTTTTT. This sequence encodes CASSLESGRGNEKLFF.

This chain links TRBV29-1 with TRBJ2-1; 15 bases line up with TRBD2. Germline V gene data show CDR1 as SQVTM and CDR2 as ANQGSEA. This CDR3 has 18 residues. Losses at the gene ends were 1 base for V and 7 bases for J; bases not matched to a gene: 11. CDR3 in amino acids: CSVEVTGLAGGLGNEQFF. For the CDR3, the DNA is TGCAGCGTTGAAGTCACGGGACTAGCGGGAGGTTTGGGTAATGAGCAGTTCTTC.

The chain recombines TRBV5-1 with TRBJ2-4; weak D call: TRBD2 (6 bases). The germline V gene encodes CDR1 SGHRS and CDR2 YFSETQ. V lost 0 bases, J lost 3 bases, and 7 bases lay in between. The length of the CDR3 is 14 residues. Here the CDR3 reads CASSLGSGKNIQYF. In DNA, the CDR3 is TGCGCCAGCAGCTTGGGTAGCGGCAAAAACATTCAGTACTTC.

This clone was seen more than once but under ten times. The CDR3 DNA is TGCGCCAGCAGCTCGATAACTAGCGGGAGGGCCCCTTTCTTC. Translating gives CASSSITSGRAPFF. The chain carries TRBV5-1 and TRBJ2-1, with 13 bases identical to TRBD2. Germline assignment: CDR1 SGHRS and CDR2 YFSETQ. After removal of 3 bases from V and 16 bases from J, the junction contained 10 bases not matched to a gene. This CDR3 has 14 residues.

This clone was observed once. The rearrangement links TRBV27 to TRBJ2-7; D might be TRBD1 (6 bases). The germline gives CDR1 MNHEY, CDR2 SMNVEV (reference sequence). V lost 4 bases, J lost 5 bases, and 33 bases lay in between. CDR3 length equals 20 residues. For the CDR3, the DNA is TGTGCCAGCAGTTACCCCATGGACTTCCCCGACAGGTCTCGGGGCGACGAGCAGTACTTC. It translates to CASSYPMDFPDRSRGDEQYF.

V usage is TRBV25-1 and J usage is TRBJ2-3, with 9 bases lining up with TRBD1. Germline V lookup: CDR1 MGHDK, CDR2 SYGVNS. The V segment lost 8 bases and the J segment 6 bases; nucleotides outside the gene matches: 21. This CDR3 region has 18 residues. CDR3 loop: CASSEIPGQGGNMDTQYF. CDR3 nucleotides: TGTGCCAGCTCCGAAATACCGGGACAGGGTGGTAATATGGATACGCAGTATTTT.

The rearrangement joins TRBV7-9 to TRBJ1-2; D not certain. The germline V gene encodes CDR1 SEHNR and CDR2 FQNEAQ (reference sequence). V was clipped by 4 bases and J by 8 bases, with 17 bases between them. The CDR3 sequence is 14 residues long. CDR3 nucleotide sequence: TGTGCCAGCAGCTCAGGTGCCGACCCGAGCGGCTACACCTTC. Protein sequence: CASSSGADPSGYTF.

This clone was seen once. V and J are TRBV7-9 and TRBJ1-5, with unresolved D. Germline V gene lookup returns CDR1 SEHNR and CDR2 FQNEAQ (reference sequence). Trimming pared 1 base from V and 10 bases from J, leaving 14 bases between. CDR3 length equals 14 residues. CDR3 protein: CASSLGAPSSPQHF. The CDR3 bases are TGTGCCAGCAGCTTAGGGGCCCCCTCCTCCCCCCAGCATTTT. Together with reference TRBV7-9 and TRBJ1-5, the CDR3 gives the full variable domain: DTGVSQNPRHKITKRGQNVTFRCDPISEHNRLYWYRQTLGQGPEFLTYFQNEAQLEKSRLLSDRFSAERPKGSFSTLEIQRTEQGDSAMYLCASSLGAPSSPQHFGDGTRLSIL.

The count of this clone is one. CDR3 nucleotide sequence: TGTGCCATCAAGCTGACAGGTTCAGGAACCCAGTACTTC. This sequence encodes CAIKLTGSGTQYF. V and J are TRBV10-3 and TRBJ2-5; a possible D gene is TRBD1 (6 bases). The CDR3 has 13 residues. From germline, CDR1 is ENHRY and CDR2 SYGVKD. V was trimmed by 7 bases and J by 8 bases, leaving 17 bases between them.

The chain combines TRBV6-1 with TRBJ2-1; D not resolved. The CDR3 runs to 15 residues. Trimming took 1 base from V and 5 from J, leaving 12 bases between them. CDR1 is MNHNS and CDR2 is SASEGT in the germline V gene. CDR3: CASSEGVFYNNEQFF. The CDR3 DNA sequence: TGTGCCAGCAGTGAAGGAGTCTTCTATAACAATGAGCAGTTCTTC.

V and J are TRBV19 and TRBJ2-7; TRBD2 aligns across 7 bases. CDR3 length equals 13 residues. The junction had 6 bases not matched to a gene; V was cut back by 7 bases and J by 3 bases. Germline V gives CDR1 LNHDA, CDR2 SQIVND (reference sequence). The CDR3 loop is CASKPSGNYEQYF. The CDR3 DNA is TGTGCCAGTAAGCCTAGCGGAAACTACGAGCAGTACTTC.